The 23 T cell receptor beta chains in this list originate from one sample, sequenced in a study of cytomegalovirus exposure and HLA in healthy donors. Primers for the PCR totalled 60 Vbeta and 13 Jbeta. Sequenced by immunoSEQ multiplex PCR; TCRdb stores in-frame clones only, minus some. The table has about 160,000 clones, 79% seen once. The sequencing input was PBMCs. The receptors here all came from a man in his fifties in good health and CMV-seropositive.

This clone showed up just once. The chain recombines TRBV9 with TRBJ2-1; TRBD2 matches at 8 bases. CDR1 is SGDLS, CDR2 YYNGEE, per germline. After removal of 3 bases from V and 3 bases from J, the junction contained 5 bases not matched to a gene. The CDR3 runs 15 residues. The DNA of the CDR3 is TGTGCCAGCAGCGATAGCGGGACGGGCTACAATGAGCAGTTCTTC. Translating gives CASSDSGTGYNEQFF.

The rearrangement joins TRBV19 to TRBJ2-7, with a weak D call TRBD2 (5 bases). CDR1 and CDR2 from the germline V gene are LNHDA and SQIVND (reference sequence). There are 15 residues in the CDR3. Trimming stripped 1 base from V and 3 bases from J, with 13 bases between. The CDR3: CASSIVGDGNYEQYF. The CDR3 nucleotides are TGTGCCAGTAGTATAGTCGGGGATGGGAACTACGAGCAGTACTTC.

The CDR3 loop reads CASSKSWLAEQETQYF. The CDR3 DNA reads TGTGCCAGCAGCAAATCTTGGCTAGCGGAACAAGAGACCCAGTACTTC. The V and J genes are TRBV21-1 and TRBJ2-5; the DNA was not used to check the table's D call, TRBD2. TRBV21-1 is noted as a pseudogene. This CDR3 has 16 amino acids.

The genes are TRBV28 and TRBJ2-7; a possible D gene is TRBD1 (5 bases). Germline values: CDR1 MDHEN, CDR2 SYDVKM. This CDR3 region has 15 residues. The V and J ends lost 3 bases and 2 bases respectively, with 14 bases between them. DNA of the CDR3: TGTGCCAGCAGTTTTGAACAGGACGAAACCTACGAGCAGTACTTC. Translating it yields CASSFEQDETYEQYF. Complete variable domain (other parts from reference TRBV28 and TRBJ2-7): DVKVTQSSRYLVKRTGEKVFLECVQDMDHENMFWYRQDPGLGLRLIYFSYDVKMKEKGDIPEGYSVSREKKERFSLILESASTNQTSMYLCASSFEQDETYEQYFGPGTRLTVT.

The chain has TRBV28 and TRBJ1-3; D uncertain. The germline V gene encodes CDR1 MDHEN and CDR2 SYDVKM. The CDR3 consists of 13 residues. V shed 5 bases and J shed 8 bases, with 13 bases lying between them. CDR3 coding DNA: TGTGCCAGCAGTAAAACTTCCAGGTACACCATATATTTT. This codes for CASSKTSRYTIYF.

V usage is TRBV30 and J usage is TRBJ1-6, with 9 positions matching TRBD1. The germline V gene has CDR1 GTSNPN and CDR2 SVGIG (reference sequence). The V segment lost 5 bases and the J segment 8 bases; nucleotides outside the gene matches: 13. There are 16 residues in the CDR3. CDR3: CAWATPRDRGDSPLHF. The CDR3 DNA reads as TGTGCCTGGGCAACCCCTCGAGACAGGGGGGATTCACCCCTCCACTTT.

The V gene is TRBV5-4, the J gene TRBJ1-2; D ambiguous. V lost 1 base and J lost 4, with 5 bases in between. The CDR3 consists of 12 residues. Germline-derived CDR1 and CDR2 are SGHNT and YYREEE (reference sequence). As DNA, the CDR3 is TGTGCCAGCAGCTTGTACAGCTATGGCTACACCTTC. This sequence encodes CASSLYSYGYTF.

The chain is built from TRBV5-4 and TRBJ2-3, with D tentatively TRBD2 (6 bases). Per germline, CDR1 SGHNT and CDR2 YYREEE (reference sequence). CDR3 length equals 16 residues. V was clipped by 4 bases and J by 0 bases, with 15 bases between them. Here the CDR3 DNA reads TGTGCCAGCAGCGGGTCTAGCGTAACTAGCACAGATACGCAGTATTTT. This encodes CASSGSSVTSTDTQYF.

This chain connects TRBV29-1 to TRBJ1-2; D not resolved. Trimming left V 4 bases short and J 4 bases short, with 10 bases between. Germline loops: CDR1 SQVTM, CDR2 ANQGSEA. The CDR3 totals 12 residues. Written as DNA, the CDR3 is TGCAGCGTTGTAGCACGGGGCTATGGCTACACCTTC. Translated: CSVVARGYGYTF.

V and J are TRBV2 and TRBJ1-6; TRBD1 aligns across 8 bases. Germline trimming cut 6 bases from V and 9 bases from J; bases unmatched to any gene: 1. The CDR3 length is 12 residues. From germline, CDR1 is SNHLY and CDR2 FYNNEI. CDR3 bases: TGTGCCAGCAGCGACAGGGGTTCACCCCTCCACTTT. It translates to CASSDRGSPLHF.

The CDR3 is CASSQDRGRVVDQPQHF. The CDR3 DNA is TGTGCCAGCAGCCAAGATCGCGGCAGGGTTGTCGATCAGCCCCAGCATTTT. The chain recombines TRBV4-2 with TRBJ1-5; the D gene is possibly TRBD1 (5 bases). The CDR3 length is 17 residues. Germline values: CDR1 LGHNA, CDR2 YNFKEQ. V was trimmed by 0 bases and J by 5 bases, leaving 17 bases between them.

The chain joins TRBV4-2 to TRBJ2-5; 7 bases match TRBD1. The germline CDR1 and CDR2 sequences are LGHNA and YNFKEQ. The V and J ends lost 4 bases and 4 bases, in that order; junction bases with no gene match: 6. This CDR3 has 14 amino acids. In DNA, the CDR3 is TGTGCCAGCAGCCGAAACAGGGGTACAGAGACCCAGTACTTC. It yields the protein CASSRNRGTETQYF.

In its sample, this clone was seen a few times. This chain connects TRBV5-4 to TRBJ1-3, with D possibly matching TRBD1 (6 bases). V shed 4 bases and J shed 3 bases, with 14 bases lying between them. Germline CDR1 and CDR2: SGHNT and YYREEE (reference sequence). The CDR3 is 15 amino acids. CDR3 amino acids: CASSQQGIGGNTIYF. The CDR3 bases are TGTGCCAGCAGCCAACAGGGAATAGGTGGAAACACCATATATTTT.

This clone was seen more than once but under ten times. The chain joins TRBV10-3 to TRBJ2-3; D unresolved. The CDR3 totals 13 residues. CDR1 is ENHRY and CDR2 is SYGVKD in the germline V gene. The ends were cut back, 0 bases at V and 8 bases at J, with 9 bases in the middle. CDR3 coding DNA: TGTGCCATCAGTGAGTCGTTAAGCGTTACGCAGTATTTT. It yields the protein CAISESLSVTQYF.

The chain uses TRBV6-1 and TRBJ2-3, with D perhaps TRBD2 (5 bases). The germline V gene has CDR1 MNHNS and CDR2 SASEGT. With 4 bases removed from V and 2 bases from J, the gap between germline ends came to 13 bases. This CDR3 comprises 15 residues. The CDR3 DNA reads as TGTGCCAGCAGTGGCTTTGGACTTTCCACAGATACGCAGTATTTT. It yields the protein CASSGFGLSTDTQYF.

This chain links TRBV27 with TRBJ1-3; no definite D call. The CDR3 is 15 amino acids. V gave up 5 bases and J gave up 4 bases, with 15 bases separating them. Germline V gives CDR1 MNHEY, CDR2 SMNVEV (reference sequence). CDR3 DNA sequence: TGTGCCAGCAGTACCTTGGGGTCGGGAGGAAACACCATATATTTT. Translated, it gives CASSTLGSGGNTIYF.

The genes are TRBV9 and TRBJ2-2; TRBD2 matches 7 bases. Germline loops: CDR1 SGDLS, CDR2 YYNGEE. After removal of 6 bases from V and 5 bases from J, the junction contained 7 bases not matched to a gene. The CDR3 length is 14 residues. CDR3 sequence (DNA): TGTGCCAGCACCGGGGGAGGGTGGACCGGGGAGCTGTTTTTT. Protein product: CASTGGGWTGELFF.

As for this clone: Other nucleotide sequences from this sample produce the same CDR3. The chain employs TRBV5-1 and TRBJ2-3; 8 bases align to TRBD2. V dropped 5 bases and J dropped 0; count of bases not matched to a gene: 2. Germline values: CDR1 SGHRS, CDR2 YFSETQ. This CDR3 is built from 14 residues. The CDR3 reads CASSSGTSTDTQYF. The CDR3 DNA reads as TGCGCCAGCAGTAGCGGGACTAGCACAGATACGCAGTATTTT.

V gene TRBV7-9 combines with J gene TRBJ1-4, with a possible D match to TRBD1 (5 bases). The CDR3 sequence is 14 residues long. Deletions cut 2 bases from V and 8 bases from J, with 12 bases between. Germline CDR1 and CDR2: SEHNR and FQNEAQ (reference sequence). This CDR3 is CASSLSGVGEKLFF. DNA of the CDR3: TGTGCCAGCAGCTTATCGGGGGTCGGAGAAAAACTGTTTTTT.

CDR3 nucleotides: TGTGCCAGCAATTACTTCCGGGGCTCCTATAATTCACCCCTCCACTTT. Its translation is CASNYFRGSYNSPLHF. This chain uses TRBV28 with TRBJ1-6; no clear D gene. This CDR3 is built from 16 residues. From germline, CDR1 is MDHEN and CDR2 SYDVKM. V was pared by 7 bases and J by 0 bases, with 13 bases between. Looking up the rest from reference TRBV28 and TRBJ1-6 gives the full variable domain: DVKVTQSSRYLVKRTGEKVFLECVQDMDHENMFWYRQDPGLGLRLIYFSYDVKMKEKGDIPEGYSVSREKKERFSLILESASTNQTSMYLCASNYFRGSYNSPLHFGNGTRLTVT.

The chain carries TRBV6-6 and TRBJ1-5; TRBD1 aligns across 9 bases. V lost 6 bases and J lost 3; bases outside the gene matches: 9. The germline V gene has CDR1 MNHNY and CDR2 SVGAGI (reference sequence). CDR3 length: 16 amino acids. For the CDR3, the DNA is TGTGCCAGCAGCCGTCCCGGGACAGGGTTCAATCAGCCCCAGCATTTT. Residues: CASSRPGTGFNQPQHF.

The genes are TRBV27 and TRBJ2-7; D is unresolved. The germline V gene encodes CDR1 MNHEY and CDR2 SMNVEV (reference sequence). Between the trimmed V and J ends, which lost 8 bases and 3 bases, there was a span of 14 bases. This CDR3 region has 13 residues. The CDR3 nucleotides are TGTGCCAGCCGCCCCACGGTGAACTACGAGCAGTACTTC. It is translated as CASRPTVNYEQYF.

The rearrangement links TRBV5-1 to TRBJ1-6; no reliable D call. The CDR3 sequence is 13 residues long. Germline CDR1 reads SGHRS; CDR2 reads YFSETQ. The V end was cut by 0 bases, the J end by 10 bases, with 8 bases between. CDR3 region: CASSLDGESPLHF. Written as DNA, the CDR3 is TGCGCCAGCAGCTTGGACGGGGAATCACCCCTCCACTTT.